Listed below are T cell receptor beta chains from one sample, sequenced in a study of cytomegalovirus exposure and HLA in healthy donors. The protocol was immunoSEQ multiplex PCR, while the TCRdb copy is restricted to in-frame clones and leaves out a portion. This repertoire includes 41,000 or so clones. Sequenced: PBMCs. The receptors here all came from a man aged 25-45 years in good health and CMV-seronegative. CDR3s include the opening cysteine and the closing phenylalanine or tryptophan. Each record gives: V gene, J gene, CDR3 length, D gene, CDR3 protein, CDR3 DNA. The D gene is left open where the match is weak.

TRBV30	TRBJ2-5	13	.	CAWSVAAQETQYF	TGTGCCTGGAGTGTAGCGGCCCAAGAGACCCAGTACTTC
TRBV19	TRBJ1-1	15	.	CASSEEQGQNTEAFF	TGTGCCAGTAGTGAGGAACAGGGCCAAAACACTGAAGCTTTCTTT
TRBV19	TRBJ1-4	13	.	CASAKTTNEKLFF	TGTGCCAGCGCGAAAACAACTAATGAAAAACTGTTTTTT
TRBV25-1	TRBJ2-1	14	.	CASAYVSSYNEQFF	TGTGCCAGCGCATACGTGAGCTCCTACAATGAGCAGTTCTTC
TRBV28	TRBJ2-5	16	TRBD2	CASSLMLRAGVETQYF	TGTGCCAGCAGTTTAATGCTTCGTGCGGGGGTAGAGACCCAGTACTTC
TRBV11-3	TRBJ2-1	13	.	CASSLADGYEQFF	TGTGCCAGCAGCTTAGCCGACGGGTATGAGCAGTTCTTC
TRBV7-7	TRBJ2-7	13	.	CASSLSPGNEQYF	TGTGCTAGCAGCTTATCTCCGGGGAACGAGCAGTACTTC
TRBV6-5	TRBJ1-2	13	TRBD1	CASAGQGASGYTF	TGTGCCAGCGCCGGGCAGGGGGCCTCTGGCTACACCTTC
TRBV4-1	TRBJ2-1	14	.	CASTGRENYNEQFF	TGCGCCAGCACGGGTCGGGAGAACTACAATGAGCAGTTCTTC
TRBV21-1	TRBJ1-1	12	.	CASRWGGDEAFF	TGTGCCAGCCGGTGGGGGGGGGATGAAGCTTTCTTT
TRBV14	TRBJ2-7	11	.	CASSQGREQYF	TGTGCCAGCAGCCAAGGCCGGGAGCAGTACTTC
TRBV18	TRBJ2-7	13	TRBD1	CASSPRGPDEQYF	TGTGCCAGCTCACCAAGGGGGCCGGACGAGCAGTACTTC
TRBV7-9	TRBJ2-7	14	TRBD2	CASSLGGGSYEQYF	TGTGCCAGCAGCTTAGGGGGAGGGTCCTACGAGCAGTACTTC
TRBV30	TRBJ2-7	14	.	CAWRHGAAAYEQYF	TGTGCCTGGAGACACGGCGCGGCAGCCTACGAGCAGTACTTC
TRBV4-2	TRBJ2-3	16	TRBD2	CASSQESGSVTDTQYF	TGTGCCAGCAGCCAAGAGAGCGGGAGTGTAACAGATACGCAGTATTTT
TRBV6-5	TRBJ2-1	14	TRBD1	CASSRDRGNNEQFF	TGTGCCAGCAGCCGGGACAGGGGCAACAATGAGCAGTTCTTC
TRBV10-2	TRBJ2-5	16	TRBD2	CASRRGAGSPQETQYF	TGCGCCAGCAGGCGGGGAGCGGGATCCCCCCAAGAGACCCAGTACTTC
TRBV5-1	TRBJ1-1	14	TRBD1	CASSLEGQGSEAFF	TGCGCCAGCAGCTTGGAAGGACAGGGGTCTGAAGCTTTCTTT
TRBV4-3	TRBJ2-2	12	.	CASSLIRGELFF	TGCGCCAGCAGCCTAATCAGGGGGGAGCTGTTTTTT
TRBV7-9	TRBJ2-3	16	TRBD2	CASSPHLAESTDTQYF	TGTGCCAGCAGCCCCCACCTAGCGGAAAGCACAGATACGCAGTATTTT
TRBV16	TRBJ1-3	15	.	CASSPRGGTGNTIYF	TGTGCCAGCAGCCCTCGCGGGGGTACTGGAAACACCATATATTTT
TRBV5-1	TRBJ2-2	15	.	CASSFPGGYTGELFF	TGCGCCAGCAGCTTCCCAGGGGGGTACACCGGGGAGCTGTTTTTT
TRBV15	TRBJ2-3	15	.	CATSTSVGRDDTQYF	TGTGCCACCAGCACCAGCGTAGGGCGGGACGATACGCAGTATTTT
TRBV5-8	TRBJ2-7	14	.	CASSLRGRAGEQYF	TGTGCCAGCAGCTTGCGAGGCAGGGCAGGGGAGCAGTACTTC
TRBV9	TRBJ1-1	17	.	CASSVDPTGGTNTEAFF	TGTGCCAGCAGCGTAGACCCGACGGGGGGGACGAACACTGAAGCTTTCTTT
TRBV9	TRBJ2-3	14	.	CASSVLLASDTQYF	TGTGCCAGCAGCGTACTGCTAGCCTCAGATACGCAGTATTTT
TRBV30	TRBJ2-1	13	TRBD2	CAWTGLALNEQFF	TGTGCCTGGACTGGACTAGCCCTCAATGAGCAGTTCTTC
TRBV25-1	TRBJ2-3	16	TRBD2	CASSGRGSGGAYTQYF	TGTGCCAGCAGTGGCCGGGGTAGCGGGGGGGCGTATACGCAGTATTTT